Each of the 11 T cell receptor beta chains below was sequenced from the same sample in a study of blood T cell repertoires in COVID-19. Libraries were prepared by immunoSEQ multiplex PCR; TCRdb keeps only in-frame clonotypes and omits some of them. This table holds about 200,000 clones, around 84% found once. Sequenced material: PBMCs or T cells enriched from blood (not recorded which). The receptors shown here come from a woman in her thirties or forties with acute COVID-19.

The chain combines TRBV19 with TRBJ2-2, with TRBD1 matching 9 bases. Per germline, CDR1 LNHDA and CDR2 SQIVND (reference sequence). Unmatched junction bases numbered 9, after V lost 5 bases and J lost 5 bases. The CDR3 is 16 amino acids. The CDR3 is CASSSSQGARTGELFF. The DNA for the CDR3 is TGTGCCAGTAGTTCGTCACAGGGGGCGCGTACCGGGGAGCTGTTTTTT. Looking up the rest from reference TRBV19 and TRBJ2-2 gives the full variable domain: DGGITQSPKYLFRKEGQNVTLSCEQNLNHDAMYWYRQDPGQGLRLIYYSQIVNDFQKGDIAEGYSVSREKKESFPLTVTSAQKNPTAFYLCASSSSQGARTGELFFGEGSRLTVL.

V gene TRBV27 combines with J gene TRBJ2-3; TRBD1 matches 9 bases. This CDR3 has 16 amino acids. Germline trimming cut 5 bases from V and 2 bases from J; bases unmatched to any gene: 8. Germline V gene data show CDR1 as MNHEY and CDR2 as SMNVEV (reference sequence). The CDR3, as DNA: TGTGCCAGCAGTCTCCGGACAGGGGCCTACACAGATACGCAGTATTTT. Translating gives CASSLRTGAYTDTQYF.

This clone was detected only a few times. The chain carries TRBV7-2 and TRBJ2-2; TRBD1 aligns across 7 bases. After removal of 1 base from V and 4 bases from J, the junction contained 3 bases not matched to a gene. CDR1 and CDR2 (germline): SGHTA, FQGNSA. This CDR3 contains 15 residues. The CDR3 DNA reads TGTGCCAGCAGCTTAGGACAGGGTCGCACCGGGGAGCTGTTTTTT. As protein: CASSLGQGRTGELFF.

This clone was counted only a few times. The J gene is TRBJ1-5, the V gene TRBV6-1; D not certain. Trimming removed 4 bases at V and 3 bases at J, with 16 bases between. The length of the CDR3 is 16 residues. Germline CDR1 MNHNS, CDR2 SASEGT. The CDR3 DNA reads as TGTGCCAGCAGTGTCTCAGTCAGGCAGAACAATCAGCCCCAGCATTTT. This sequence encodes CASSVSVRQNNQPQHF.

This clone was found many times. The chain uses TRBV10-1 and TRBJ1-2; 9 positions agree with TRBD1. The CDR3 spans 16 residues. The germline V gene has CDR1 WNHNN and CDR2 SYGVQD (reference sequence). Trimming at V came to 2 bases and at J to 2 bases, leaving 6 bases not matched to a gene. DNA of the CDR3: TGCGCCAGCAGTGAGGAGCCGGGACAGGGAAACTATGGCTACACCTTC. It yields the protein CASSEEPGQGNYGYTF.

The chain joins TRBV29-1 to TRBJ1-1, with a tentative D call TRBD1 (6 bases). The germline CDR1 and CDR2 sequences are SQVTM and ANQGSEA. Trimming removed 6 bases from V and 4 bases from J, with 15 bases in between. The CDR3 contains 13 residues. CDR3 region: CSVAMQGFTEAFF. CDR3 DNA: TGCAGCGTCGCAATGCAGGGGTTCACTGAAGCTTTCTTT.

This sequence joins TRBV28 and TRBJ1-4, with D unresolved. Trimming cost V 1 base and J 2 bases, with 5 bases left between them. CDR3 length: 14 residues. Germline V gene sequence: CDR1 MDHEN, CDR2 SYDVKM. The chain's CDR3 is CASSLSGTNEKLFF. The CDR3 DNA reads TGTGCCAGCAGTTTATCCGGTACTAATGAAAAACTGTTTTTT. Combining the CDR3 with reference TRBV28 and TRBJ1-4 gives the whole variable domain DVKVTQSSRYLVKRTGEKVFLECVQDMDHENMFWYRQDPGLGLRLIYFSYDVKMKEKGDIPEGYSVSREKKERFSLILESASTNQTSMYLCASSLSGTNEKLFFGSGTQLSVL.

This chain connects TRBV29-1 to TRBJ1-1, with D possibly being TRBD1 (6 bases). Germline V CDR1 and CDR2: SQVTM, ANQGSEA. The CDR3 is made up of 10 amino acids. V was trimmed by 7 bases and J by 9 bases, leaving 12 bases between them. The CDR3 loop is CSAQQGKAFF. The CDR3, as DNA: TGCAGCGCCCAACAGGGAAAAGCTTTCTTT.

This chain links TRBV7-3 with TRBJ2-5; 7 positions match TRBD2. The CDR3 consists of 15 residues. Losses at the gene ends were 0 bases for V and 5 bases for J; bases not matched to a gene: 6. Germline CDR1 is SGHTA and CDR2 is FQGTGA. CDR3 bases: TGTGCCAGCAGCTTAACGGGAGGGCCGGAGGAGACCCAGTACTTC. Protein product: CASSLTGGPEETQYF.

The CDR3 DNA reads TGTGCCTGGAGTGTGCAGGGGGCGAACATTCAGTACTTC. This translates into CAWSVQGANIQYF. This chain connects TRBV30 to TRBJ2-4; 8 bases align to TRBD1. Germline V gene data show CDR1 as GTSNPN and CDR2 as SVGIG (reference sequence). CDR3 length: 13 residues. V lost 0 bases and J lost 7; bases outside the gene matches: 2.

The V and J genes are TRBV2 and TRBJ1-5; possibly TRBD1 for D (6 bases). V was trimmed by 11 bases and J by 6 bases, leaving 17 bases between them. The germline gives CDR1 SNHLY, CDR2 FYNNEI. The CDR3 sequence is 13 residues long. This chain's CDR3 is CACQRGKGQPQHF. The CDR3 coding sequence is TGTGCCTGCCAGAGGGGGAAAGGTCAGCCCCAGCATTTT.